This is a list of T cell receptor beta chains from one sample in a study of PD-1 blockade in classical Hodgkin lymphoma. Sequencing used immunoSEQ multiplex PCR; TCRdb keeps in-frame clones, though not all of them. Among tens of thousands of clones listed, roughly 89% were seen once. The starting material was peripheral blood mononuclear cells (PBMCs), obtained before the second cycle of nivolumab. All receptors come from a human donor with classical Hodgkin lymphoma. CDR3s include the opening cysteine and the closing phenylalanine or tryptophan. A D gene is named only where the DNA matches it firmly. Clone size is shown for a subset of rows, as once, few, many or a class of expanded clone.

cdr3_nt cdr3_aa clone_size d_call j_call v_call
TGTGCCAGCTCACCACAAAGGCGCCAAACTCAAGAGACCCAGTACTTC CASSPQRRQTQETQYF . . TRBJ2-5 TRBV18
TGTGCCAGCAGCCAAGGGGGGGGCGTTCCAGATACGCAGTATTTT CASSQGGGVPDTQYF once . TRBJ2-3 TRBV4-2
TGTGCCATCACCCGGGACAGGGGAAAAGATACGCAGTATTTT CAITRDRGKDTQYF . TRBD1 TRBJ2-3 TRBV10-3
TGTGCCAGCAGCGTAGGGGGTCTTGGTACAGATACGCAGTATTTT CASSVGGLGTDTQYF once . TRBJ2-3 TRBV9
TGTGCCAGCAGCTTCCGCGGTTTCTACGAGCAGTACTTC CASSFRGFYEQYF . . TRBJ2-7 TRBV5-4
TGCGCCAGCAGCTCCGCTTTGACCACAGATACGCAGTATTTT CASSSALTTDTQYF once . TRBJ2-3 TRBV5-1
TGTGCCAGCCGCAAGGGATACGAGCAGTACTTC CASRKGYEQYF . . TRBJ2-7 TRBV6-1
TGTGCCAGCAGGGCGACAGGGGCCTACAATGAGCAGTTCTTC CASRATGAYNEQFF once TRBD1 TRBJ2-1 TRBV6-1
TGTGCCTGGAGTGTTACGAGTGGCTACACCTTC CAWSVTSGYTF . . TRBJ1-2 TRBV30
TGTGCCAGCAGAATCTGGGTAGGTGATGAGCAGTTCTTC CASRIWVGDEQFF . . TRBJ2-1 TRBV27
TGTGCCAGTAACCCCCTGGGACAGGGGGACACTGAAGCTTTCTTT CASNPLGQGDTEAFF . TRBD1 TRBJ1-1 TRBV19
TGCGCCAGCGCAATCATGAGGGGCACAGATACGCAGTATTTT CASAIMRGTDTQYF . . TRBJ2-3 TRBV5-1
TGTGCCAGCAGCTCCTATAGCGGCCCAGGCTCCTACAATGAGCAGTTCTTC CASSSYSGPGSYNEQFF . . TRBJ2-1 TRBV5-8
TGTGCCAGCTCCAATAGCAATCAGCCCCAGCATTTT CASSNSNQPQHF . . TRBJ1-5 TRBV7-9
TGTGCCAGCAGCTCCGGGCAAATGAATGAAAAACTGTTTTTT CASSSGQMNEKLFF . . TRBJ1-4 TRBV28
TGTGCCAGCAGCTTGGCTAGCGCTAGCACAGATACGCAGTATTTT CASSLASASTDTQYF . . TRBJ2-3 TRBV5-6
TGTGCCAGCAGTGTCCTTGGGACGGCATTGAGGAATTCACCCCTCCACTTT CASSVLGTALRNSPLHF . . TRBJ1-6 TRBV6-1
TGTGCCAGCAGTTCGCCGGGCAGGGGAAGTCAGCCCCAGCATTTT CASSSPGRGSQPQHF . . TRBJ1-5 TRBV28
TGTGCCAGCAGTGCACAGGGAGCCGGCAATCAGCCCCAGCATTTT CASSAQGAGNQPQHF . . TRBJ1-5 TRBV28
TGTGCCAGCAGCTCGGACAGCAGCGGAGAAAAACTGTTTTTT CASSSDSSGEKLFF . . TRBJ1-4 TRBV7-9
TGTGCCAGCAGCTTGGGACAGGGGGCGTTTAACACTGAAGCTTTCTTT CASSLGQGAFNTEAFF once TRBD1 TRBJ1-1 TRBV7-9
TGTGCCAGCTCACCTGACGGTACCGGGACTAGCGGGAGTGACCCCTACGAGCAGTACTTC CASSPDGTGTSGSDPYEQYF . TRBD2 TRBJ2-7 TRBV18
TGTGCCAGCAGCCCTACCTTCGCCTACAATGAGCAGTTCTTC CASSPTFAYNEQFF . . TRBJ2-1 TRBV7-2
TGCAGCGGGTCGACTAGCGGGGGGGCCGTTGGCACAGATACGCAGTATTTT CSGSTSGGAVGTDTQYF . TRBD2 TRBJ2-3 TRBV29-1
TGTGCCAGTCGAACAGACTCCTACAATGAGCAGTTCTTC CASRTDSYNEQFF . . TRBJ2-1 TRBV19
TGTGCCAGCAGCCCACTAACGCGGCCGTACTTC CASSPLTRPYF . . TRBJ2-7 TRBV7-9
TGTGCCAGCAGTGAAGGGCAGAGAGATGGCTACACCTTC CASSEGQRDGYTF few . TRBJ1-2 TRBV6-1
TGTGCTAGTGGTTGGGCAAACAATGAGCAGTTCTTC CASGWANNEQFF few . TRBJ2-1 TRBV12-5
TGTGCCAGCAGTGAAGCAACAGCCTATGGCTACACCTTC CASSEATAYGYTF once . TRBJ1-2 TRBV6-1
TGTGCCAGCAGCTTAGGCGGGAGGATCTACAATGAGCAGTTCTTC CASSLGGRIYNEQFF . TRBD2 TRBJ2-1 TRBV7-9
TGTGCCAGCTCACCACCGAGCGGGAATAAGGCCCAAGAGACCCAGTACTTC CASSPPSGNKAQETQYF . TRBD2 TRBJ2-5 TRBV18
TGTGCCAGCAGCCCTTACGGGAGTAACACTGAAGCTTTCTTT CASSPYGSNTEAFF . . TRBJ1-1 TRBV5-4
TGTGCCAGCAGTGAAGCGCGGGGAAGCTCCTACAATGAGCAGTTCTTC CASSEARGSSYNEQFF . . TRBJ2-1 TRBV2
TGTGCCAGCAGGACACTAGCGGGGGGAGATACGCAGTATTTT CASRTLAGGDTQYF . TRBD2 TRBJ2-3 TRBV27
TGTGCCAGCAGCCTCACGGACCGAGACTCCTACGAGCAGTACTTC CASSLTDRDSYEQYF . . TRBJ2-7 TRBV11-2
TGTGCCAGCAGCCCCGGGGACAGAATTCAAGAGACCCAGTACTTC CASSPGDRIQETQYF . TRBD1 TRBJ2-5 TRBV11-2